This T cell receptor (beta chain) stems from a study of cytomegalovirus exposure and HLA in healthy donors (dated by TCRdb to 2017 to 2019). A note on the overall study: According to an earlier analysis of around 600 of the donors, 150 million to 200 million T cells yielded roughly 110 million unique TCR beta sequences and approximately 300 Gb of sequence data. To predict cytomegalovirus infection status, the study combined high-throughput TCR immunosequencing, statistical association of individual TCRs with disease status, and machine learning. The study used immunosequencing to profile the T cell repertoires of several hundred subjects and linked those repertoires to cytomegalovirus serostatus. All discovery cohort repertoires had been generated using a single sequencing platform. Several DR-DQ haplotypes were handled as single units for association and clustering, since linkage in the cohort was strong. A later analysis re-examined previously published TCR beta repertoires from about 700 donors and added high-resolution HLA genotyping to investigate patterns of TCR occurrence. Across some 400 genotyped donors of the cohort, an average of roughly 200,000 unique TCR beta nucleotide sequences per donor were sequenced, and around 20% of those sequences were non-productive. An early release that covered roughly 600 HLA-typed donors contained approximately 290 gigabases of sequencing data and about 84 million unique TCR sequences. To decide whether each TCR beta V gene segment behaved as functional or pseudogenic, an earlier analysis of over 500 of the donors relied on high-throughput TCR beta sequencing. Of the approximately 400 genotyped donors, roughly 76% were placed in the genetic ancestry cluster associated with self-reported Caucasian donors. The study aimed to test whether cataloging public T cell receptors could reveal signatures of past pathogen exposure. A separate validation cohort of about 110 different subjects was used in addition to the approximately 640-subject first cohort. The number of donors typed differed by locus, with about 620-630 for A, B, C, DRB1 and DQB1, about 500 for DQA1, nearly 610 for DPA1, and roughly 450 for DPB1. Rather than drawing on any new phenotypic data, the later analysis identified candidate immune exposures from TCR beta sequences and the way those sequences occurred across donors. HLA typing covered class I and class II loci at four-digit resolution. Alongside the repertoire data, information on donor age, sex, ethnicity and CMV serostatus was compiled. A later genetic analysis took genome-wide SNP genotypes for about 65% of the 666 donors and used that subset as a discovery cohort. Points the paper makes about the study in general: Because HLA typing was missing for some donors at each locus, association tests included only the typed subset. In an earlier analysis of a few hundred of the donors, most TCR beta V segments were observed in productive rearrangements about 87% or about 30% of the time, broadly matching IMGT annotations. The 87-base-pair reads could not distinguish some IMGT-functional V segments, including TRBV6-2 and TRBV6-3, so those segments were excluded. Strong co-occurrence of HLA alleles, especially DR and DQ, made assigning TCR associations to individual alleles difficult. A later analysis reported that several top co-occurrence clusters appeared linked to parvovirus B19, influenza, CMV and Epstein-Barr virus. Compared with the roughly 710-donor mean, donors in an Asian-associated ancestry cluster had fewer N-insertions in productive TCRs, according to a later genetic analysis. According to a later analysis, most CMV-associated TCR beta chains appeared to be HLA-restricted, and the HLA associations seemed to be driven largely by CMV exposure. In vitro tests confirmed that a few of the cytomegalovirus-associated TCR beta chains recognize cytomegalovirus antigens. Immune exposure information for the cohort was limited to CMV serostatus. A further reported finding was that TCR beta sequences accurately predicted the HLA-A and HLA-B alleles for most subjects in the first cohort. In a later genetic analysis, a missense DCLRE1C variant was associated with V-gene and J-gene trimming of TCR beta chains, and the association was replicated in an independent cohort. At a false discovery rate of 0.05, a later analysis linked around 15,000 TCR beta sequences to specific HLA alleles. This cohort had only TCR beta chains sequenced, and the lack of alpha or paired-chain data limited which features could be detected. The study gave a list of some 150 TCR beta chains associated with cytomegalovirus. In a later analysis, HLA-associated TCR beta chains were found to be more clonally expanded and to have lower generation probabilities than equally common non-associated chains. In a later analysis, the rate of TCR association differed among HLA loci, with DRB1 alleles having the most associated TCRs and HLA-C alleles having the fewest. Sequencing depth was assumed to be roughly uniform across donors in the presence/absence analyses, though that assumption may not hold. Because counts were too low, around 17 rarely observed V segments, including chromosome 9 orphons, were left out of the earlier analysis of 500 to 650 of the donors. The classifier was reported to diagnose cytomegalovirus status with high specificity and sensitivity in both the original cohort and the validation cohort. Linkage disequilibrium might explain the correlated functional status among segregating V segments, but an unknown experimental factor could not be excluded. A group of highly shared sequence variants was considered likely to be a technical artifact of the sequencing pipeline. Across donors, most TCR sequences were observed very rarely, whereas some public TCRs were present in many individuals. The authors suggested that the approach could potentially be generalized to other disease states and immunological phenotypes.

The library relied on the immunoSEQ multiplex PCR assay. For the multiplex PCR, a mixture combining 60 forward primers for TCR Vbeta segments and 13 reverse primers for TCR Jbeta segments was used. Amplification of the CDR3 region of rearranged TCR beta genes was performed with a multiplex PCR assay on genomic DNA. On the Illumina HiSeq System, the amplified TCR beta libraries were sequenced as 87-base-pair reads. In the source study's methods: A later analysis tallied around 80 million unique TCR beta chains across the 666 repertoires, and about 10 million of those chains were shared by two or more donors. Raw reads were error-corrected and collapsed into unique sequences with a nearest-neighbor algorithm that merged closely related sequences to remove PCR and sequencing errors. CDR3 sequences were aligned to IMGT reference sequences to assign V, D and J gene segments. For a sequence to be retained, a match of at least six nucleotides to both a V gene segment and a J gene segment was required. Rearrangements were called productive when the CDR3 lacked stop codons and stayed in frame with V and J; all others were non-productive. Following IMGT convention, CDR3 was defined as the stretch from the second conserved V-encoded cysteine to the conserved J-encoded phenylalanine. The earlier analysis of 500 to 650 of the donors excluded any sequence lacking an unambiguous match to a single V gene segment. In an earlier analysis of approximately 590 of the donors, V segments were called functional above 56.7% productive rearrangements and were called segregating when the between-donor standard deviation exceeded 5%. A statistical classification framework was developed to diagnose cytomegalovirus status using the catalog of TCR beta chain sequences. A later analysis assigned V and J genes by comparing TCR nucleotide sequences with IMGT/GENE-DB human TR gene sequences. The TCRdist pipeline was used in a later analysis to assign CDR3 sequences and most-parsimonious VDJ recombination scenarios. In a later analysis, every TCR beta chain was defined by the combination of its CDR3 amino acid sequence and its V-gene family, and reads without a unique V-gene family were dropped. A later analysis removed 500 to 600 highly shared, low-generation-probability nucleotide sequences to deal with suspected cross-contamination and a sequencing artifact. A later analysis calculated a clonal expansion index for each public chain from normalized within-repertoire ranks of inferred template counts. In a later analysis, generation probabilities were computed using a VDJ recombination model fitted to out-of-frame rearrangements, and the results were checked against IGoR. Hypergeometric tests were used in a later analysis to score TCR-TCR, TCR-HLA and TCR-CMV co-occurrence, with a repertoire-size bias correction applied to the TCR pairs. False discovery rates were estimated in a later analysis by permuting HLA or CMV assignments 20 times. In a later analysis, co-occurring TCRs were grouped using DBSCAN, and TCRdist sequence similarity was added for clustering within HLA-allele-positive subsets. Repertoires with fewer than 30,000 or more than 120,000 public chains were left out of co-occurrence clustering, as were about 5 repertoires with anomalous nucleotide sharing. In TCRdb, the immuneACCESS table is reduced to in-frame sequences with V and J assigned. These tables do not hold every clone; where another copy was compared, an unresolved V gene accounts for under half, and the others remain unexplained. V, J and clone size are taken as reported in that table, and D and trimming were inferred from the DNA itself. For this sample, the table gives around 75,000 clones. The leading ten clones occupy over 4.5% of the sample.

In total, about 650 healthy bone marrow donors made up the cohort. At the time of sampling, all cohort members were nominally healthy, though unrecorded immune exposures were likely present. The donor was CMV seronegative and belonged to the group of approximately 320 seronegative cohort members. Every donor gave a peripheral blood sample, and the peripheral blood mononuclear cells from that sample were used for TCR beta sequencing. Genomic DNA was extracted from the blood cell samples with the Qiagen DNeasy Blood Extraction Kit. Of note for this clone: This clone's antigen is unknown.

Measured from the cysteine to the phenylalanine, the CDR3 is 15 residues long. The retained sequence is limited to the CDR3, 45 bases, with the frame set at the first base. V is cut back by 4 bases and J by 3 bases, with 3 bases in the junction unmatched. Based on the germline V gene, the CDR1 and CDR2 sequences are SGHTS and YDEGEE. This chain joins TRBV5-8 to TRBJ2-5, with 13 central nucleotides matching TRBD2. This sequence was found in a man aged 35 to 55 in good health and CMV-seronegative. The sample comprised PBMCs. The DNA sequence follows: TGTGCCAGCAGCCCCGGACTAGCGGGGGAAGAGACCCAGTACTTC. Its protein reads: CASSPGLAGEETQYF.